This TCR beta chain emerged from a study of cytomegalovirus exposure and HLA in healthy donors. Study-level findings and limits: Cytomegalovirus status, reportedly, was diagnosed with high specificity and sensitivity by the classifier. In a later analysis, an Asian-associated ancestry cluster reportedly showed fewer N-insertions than the 666-donor mean. A further, later analysis showed that HLA-associated TCR beta chains (compared with equally common others) were more clonally expanded. Most of the CMV-associated TCR beta chains (in a later analysis) appeared to be HLA-restricted.

PCR amplification relied on 60 Vbeta primers (plus 13 Jbeta primers). Sequenced by immunoSEQ multiplex PCR; TCRdb stores in-frame clones only, minus some. The profile shows about 170,000 clones, around 75% of them singletons. Trimming left V 10 bases short and J 7 bases short, with 13 bases between. This CDR3 is 11 amino acids long. Germline lookup yields CDR1 LNHDA and CDR2 SQIVND (reference sequence). This clone was found a few times. Its antigen is as yet unknown. This TCR was sampled from a male donor in good health and CMV-seronegative. What was sequenced was PBMCs. The J gene is TRBJ1-1, the V gene TRBV19, with no clear D. The CDR3: CATVTPGEAFF. CDR3 nucleotides: TGTGCCACAGTCACACCGGGTGAAGCTTTCTTT.